This T cell receptor (beta chain) was captured by sequencing in a study of tumor and adjacent non-tumor tissue in lung cancer (dated by TCRdb to 2017 to 2018). Regarding the research as a whole: Patients with adenocarcinoma (roughly 12), squamous cell carcinoma (2) and small cell lung cancer (1) were included in the cohort. Ages among the approximately 15 patients ranged from about 31 to 80 years, there were approximately 10 men and 5 women, and disease was at TNM stage I to III. Sequencing produced approximately 130 million productive TCRbeta reads in total, an average of about 3.8 million reads per sample. Bulk TCRbeta repertoires were compared between lung tumor tissue and matched distant non-tumor lung tissue obtained from 15 lung cancer patients. A few dozen paired specimens, one tumor and one normal lung sample per patient, were profiled by TCRbeta CDR3 sequencing.

RNA was isolated from bulk, unsorted tissue, and RNA quality was assessed with a NanoDrop ND-1000 and an Agilent 2100. All donors had newly diagnosed lung cancer, had not received prior chemotherapy, and were admitted for thoracic surgery in China between August and November 2014. The study excluded patients who had received radiotherapy or chemotherapy before or who had another cancer at the same time. Pieces of surgical tissue measuring about 1-2.1 cm3 were kept in RNAlater solution and held at -80 degrees C until needed. CDR1 and CDR2, per the germline V gene (reference sequence), are WNHNN and SYGVQD. The CDR3, cysteine through phenylalanine, is 12 amino acids long. This entry keeps only the CDR3 DNA: 36 bases, framed from base 1. Libraries were made using multiplex PCR. Sequencing was carried out with an Illumina HiSeq 2500. Following protocols modified from ARM-PCR, the researchers constructed TCRbeta libraries through three rounds of nested PCR with primers (Table S4). Before sequencing, PCR products of 200-500 bp were excised from the gel and purified with the QIAquick gel extraction kit. The paper's processing steps were these. Reads were cleaned using Trimmomatic, were merged into complete CDR3 sequences using FLASH, and were assigned to V(D)J germline segments using MiTCR. Clonal diversity was calculated as the inverse Simpson's index using VDJtools. Productive reads were defined as in-frame sequences without a premature stop codon. The public reads were reprocessed in TCRdb via fastp at Q25 and MiXCR, keeping in-frame beta chains. Under each unique CDR3 protein, matching rows form one entry showing the most common genes and DNA. TCRdb's processing, not the authors', yielded these V and J calls. A total of some 120,000 distinct CDR3 sequences appear in this sample, about 66% of them only once. The ten largest clones take up around 13% of the sample.

General findings and caveats noted by the study authors: Tumor tissue showed significantly higher TCR diversity (inverse Simpson) than normal lung tissue, at 431.37 vs 166.20 (P = 0.0075, Mann-Whitney U test). Significantly higher TCR diversity was found in younger patients, and higher tumor TCR diversity was associated with shorter overall and disease-free survival. The sequencing platform is not named in the methods, and unique molecular identifiers are not mentioned. Because peripheral blood was not sequenced, blood TCRbeta repertoires in the lung cancer patients of the study were not examined. With only about 16 patients in the cohort, the authors noted that larger samples and more detailed clinical data are needed. In normal lung, the top 100 clones accounted for a significantly larger cumulative share of the repertoire than in tumor tissue.

Regarding this clonotype: Its antigen is not yet known. At one of its ends the junction is not consistent with the germline gene, which may arise from a read error.

The chain is assembled from TRBV10-1 and TRBJ2-2; a tentative D call is TRBD2 (5 bases match). Sequencing input: lung tumor tissue. This receptor was taken from a man aged 25 to 40 with non-small cell lung cancer. The bases are TGCGCCAGCAGTTCATTCCATGGGGAGCTGCTTTTT. Its amino acids are CASSSFHGELLF.